This T cell receptor (beta chain) was identified in a study of CD8+ T cells in alopecia areata. Study-wide results and limits: Researchers say the link of baseline CD8+ expansion to response remains uncertain, with one nonresponder. Higher clonality than in normal scalp was seen in lesional scalp, especially alopecia totalis/universalis.

In germline, CDR1 is LGHNA, CDR2 YSLEER. V was pared by 1 base and J by 0 bases, with 16 bases between. The length of the CDR3 is 18 residues. As for this clone: Its antigen is as yet unknown.

cDNA reverse transcribed from extracted RNA served as the sequencing template. Method: immunoSEQ multiplex PCR; TCRdb's copy keeps in-frame clones and lacks some. The repertoire holds some 240,000 clones, with 50% to 70% as singletons. Specified treatment: oral pan-JAK inhibitor, 5-10 mg twice daily. The investigators collected lesional scalp punch biopsies and peripheral blood from alopecia areata patients. The clonotype was recovered from a human donor with alopecia areata. The material was CD4+ T cells sorted from blood, obtained at week 4, from a patient treated with tofacitinib. The V gene is TRBV4-3, the J gene TRBJ2-1; perhaps TRBD1 as D (5 bases). The CDR3 is CASSQGARAASSYNEQFF. The CDR3 coding sequence is TGCGCCAGCAGCCAAGGTGCCAGGGCTGCTAGCTCCTACAATGAGCAGTTCTTC.